This T cell receptor beta chain is from a study of blood T cell repertoires in COVID-19. Study-level information: Acute and convalescent COVID-19 specimens originated in the United States, Italy and Spain.

Across 20 to 25 US areas, participants ranged in age from roughly 18 to 95 years. In the original analysis: For nucleated cells, counts were estimated from reference gene primer amplification. Assay used: immunoSEQ multiplex PCR; TCRdb lists only in-frame clones, some missing. The D gene and trimming were derived from the DNA, and the V and J assignments and clone size from that table. The profile covers some 380,000 clones, with roughly 88% appearing a single time and around 1.9% taken by the ten largest. Germline V gene data show CDR1 as SGHRS and CDR2 as YFSETQ. The CDR3 is made up of 14 amino acids. Trimming cost V 0 bases and J 3 bases, with 10 bases left between them. With regard to this clone: The sample holds other DNA sequences that translate to the same CDR3.

The sequenced material came from PBMCs or T cells enriched from blood (not recorded which). The source is a woman aged 40 to 49 with acute COVID-19. The chain joins TRBV5-1 to TRBJ2-7; D is possibly TRBD1 (7 bases). The CDR3 bases are TGCGCCAGCAGCTTGGGACAGGGAGGCTACGAGCAGTACTTC. Translated: CASSLGQGGYEQYF. Together with reference TRBV5-1 and TRBJ2-7, the CDR3 gives the full variable domain: KAGVTQTPRYLIKTRGQQVTLSCSPISGHRSVSWYQQTPGQGLQFLFEYFSETQRNKGNFPGRFSGRQFSNSRSEMNVSTLELGDSALYLCASSLGQGGYEQYFGPGTRLTVT.